This TCR beta chain was retrieved from a study of blood T cell repertoires in COVID-19. Overall study: Samples of COVID-19 (acute and convalescent) were obtained from the United States, Italy and Spain. Sources were T cells, B-cell-depleted T cells, or PBMCs; the material itself was cDNA or gDNA.

V was shortened by 8 bases and J by 5 bases, with 8 bases between the two germline ends. Per germline, CDR1 SNHLY and CDR2 FYNNEI. The CDR3 extends over 11 amino acids. Original data processing: It was from reference gene primer amplification that nucleated cell counts were estimated. Here immunoSEQ multiplex PCR was the method, and the copy in TCRdb shows in-frame clones only, minus some. V and J calls and clone size are given by that table; D and trimming were obtained from the DNA. This sample has roughly 56,000 clones, with more than 70% found just once. This chain joins TRBV2 and TRBJ2-3; no firm D call. The specimen was peripheral blood. The clonotype originates from a human donor in a cohort sampled during active COVID-19. The CDR3 loop reads CASRVRDTQYF. In nucleotides, the CDR3 is TGTGCCAGCCGAGTCCGAGATACGCAGTATTTT.